The clone carrying this T cell receptor (beta chain) was found a few times. Its target is not known. Sequenced material consisted of expressed TCRB transcripts (all of the isolated RNA was reverse transcribed). Some clones are missing from TCRdb's copy, which holds only in-frame ones; the method was immunoSEQ multiplex PCR. The data hold under 150,000 clones, with around 10% observed a single time. The CDR3 spans 15 residues. The V gene lost 5 bases and the J gene lost 7 bases, with 18 bases spanning the gap. Germline assignment: CDR1 MNHEY and CDR2 SMNVEV (reference sequence). The sample originates from a study of beta chain features in type 1 diabetes. Study at large: Regarding age, gender and cell yields, patients proved similar to healthy donors. Study-wide points: Shortening of TCRB CDR3s, moderate but significant, appeared in all four CD4+ subsets of Type 1 diabetes patients. Since sequencing was performed on cDNA, cells with high TCR expression could be over-represented.

The rearrangement links TRBV27 to TRBJ2-1; possible D gene TRBD2, 7 bases. The sequencing sample was made of central memory CD4+ T cells from blood. The TCR originated in a man aged 30 to 39 with type 1 diabetes. Written as DNA, the CDR3 is TGTGCCAGCAGTGGGTCGGGGGGCCGAGAGAATGAGCAGTTCTTC. It translates to CASSGSGGRENEQFF.